Presented here are 5 T cell receptor beta chains from one specimen sequenced in a study of T-cell memory formation after mild COVID-19. In TCRdb, the 5' RACE reads were re-called with MiXCR into one record per CDR3 protein. The sample holds about 400,000 distinct CDR3 sequences; approximately 25% are singletons and the top ten take around 9.5%. The sample taken for sequencing was PBMCs or a T cell subset sorted from them (not recorded which). The receptors shown here come from an adult woman who had mild COVID-19 (a few samples of this study predate the infection). Cell type and time point are not known.

This chain connects TRBV2 to TRBJ2-3, with TRBD1 identical over 7 bases. Looked up from germline, CDR1 is SNHLY and CDR2 is FYNNEI. With V trimmed by 10 bases and J by 3 bases, 10 bases remained unmatched. The CDR3 length is 14 residues. This CDR3 reads CATLRGRGTDTQYF. The CDR3 DNA follows: TGTGCCACTTTGAGGGGGCGCGGGACAGATACGCAGTATTTT.

The gene calls are TRBV12-3 or TRBV12-4 and TRBJ2-1, with 12 bases lining up with TRBD2. The junction had 2 bases not matched to a gene; V was cut back by 5 bases and J by 6 bases. This CDR3 spans 14 amino acids. The CDR3 coding sequence is TGTGCCAGCAGTGCTAGCGGGAGGGCCAATGAGCAGTTCTTC. The encoded protein is CASSASGRANEQFF.

This clonotype was detected only a few times. The chain employs TRBV4-1 and TRBJ1-4, with D tentatively TRBD1 (5 bases). This CDR3 region has 14 residues. CDR1 MGHRA and CDR2 YSYEKL come from the germline V gene. V lost 6 bases and J lost 5, with 13 bases in between. CDR3 region: CASRKGLPNEKLFF. In DNA, the CDR3 is TGCGCCAGCAGAAAGGGACTCCCGAATGAAAAACTGTTTTTT.

V usage is TRBV29-1 and J usage is TRBJ2-3, with D possibly being TRBD1 (5 bases). This CDR3 region has 13 residues. V was pared by 7 bases and J by 3 bases, with 14 bases between. Germline values: CDR1 SQVTM, CDR2 ANQGSEA. Written as DNA, the CDR3 is TGCAGCGCAGTACAGGTAGTGACAGATACGCAGTATTTT. It specifies CSAVQVVTDTQYF.

This clonotype was seen a few times. The chain employs TRBV7-8 and TRBJ2-2; D is perhaps TRBD1 (5 bases). This CDR3 comprises 15 residues. Trimming took off 2 bases at V and 5 bases at J, with 12 bases between the two ends. Germline CDR1 is SGHVS and CDR2 is FQNEAQ. The CDR3 DNA is TGTGCCAGCAGCTTAATGTCAGGGCGTACCGGGGAGCTGTTTTTT. The encoded protein is CASSLMSGRTGELFF.